These T cell receptor beta chains were read from a single sample in a study of T cells after yellow fever vaccination. TCRdb re-called the 5' RACE reads through MiXCR, storing one row per CDR3 protein. This sample has 350,000 to 450,000 distinct CDR3 sequences, with about 6% found just once. Sequences were derived from PBMCs, sampled 5 days after the yellow fever booster vaccination. These receptors all stem from a man younger than 40 who received the YFV17D yellow fever vaccine. The CDR3 runs from the conserved cysteine through the conserved F or W. A D gene is named only where the DNA matches it firmly.

V gene	D gene	CDR3 protein
TRBV20-1	NA	CSASVQPYGYTF
TRBV10-3	NA	CAIAPELNTEAFF
TRBV13	NA	CASSFEQGFQETQYF
TRBV20-1	NA	CSARVGVSQPQHF
TRBV6-2/TRBV6-3	NA	CASSYGRTVYEQYF
TRBV24-1	NA	CATSGGPPQFNTGELFF
TRBV5-1	TRBD2	CASSVGREEQYF
TRBV29-1	TRBD1	CSVMTGVETQYF
TRBV18	TRBD1	CASSPQGASEGALHF
TRBV20-1	TRBD1	CSASDRASYEQYF
TRBV7-9	NA	CASSLVENTEAFF
TRBV11-2	TRBD2	CASSLITGTSGREDTQYF
TRBV20-1	NA	CSARDRGHGYTF
TRBV7-2	NA	CASSPAGRMNSPLHF
TRBV28	TRBD1	CASKWGTGAYEQYF
TRBV20-1	NA	CSATNRDDYGYTF
TRBV5-6	NA	CASSSETEWKEYEKLFF
TRBV6-2/TRBV6-3	NA	CASSYGGGLYNEQFF
TRBV5-4	NA	CASSFSSEMKETQYF
TRBV27	NA	CASRIAASAIYNEQFF
TRBV20-1	TRBD2	CSAEALAGARDTQYF
TRBV7-3	NA	CASSPKEGNHNEQFF
TRBV29-1	TRBD1	CSQGQTANEQFF
TRBV20-1	TRBD1	CSARVIDRVVSYEQYF
TRBV4-3	NA	CASSQNLGDEQYF
TRBV2	TRBD1	CASSNAGTGGYNEQFF
TRBV29-1	NA	CSVANLAYEQYF
TRBV18	NA	CASSPGAGINTEAFF
TRBV6-5	TRBD1	CASRGDRGYGYTF
TRBV5-1	TRBD2	CASTQFQSGTFTDTQYF
TRBV7-2	NA	CASSPAYTF
TRBV12-3/TRBV12-4	NA	CASSPRVTYGYTF
TRBV3-1	NA	CASSQPGTLNYEQYF
TRBV23-1	NA	CASPPGGIREQYF
TRBV5-1	TRBD1	CASSTGQGADTQYF
TRBV6-1	TRBD2	CASSLRTSGRVADTQYF
TRBV20-1	TRBD2	CSASPSGSVHEQYF
TRBV3-1	NA	CASSPIRAGMQFF
TRBV6-2/TRBV6-3	NA	CASSFSLLNGYTF
TRBV5-1	TRBD2	CASSWGLKREGGTDTQYF
TRBV7-3	NA	CASSSSENTEAFF
TRBV5-1	NA	CASSSYRPETQYF